The clone carrying this T cell receptor (beta chain) was detected only once. Germline assignment: CDR1 MNHNY and CDR2 SVGAGI (reference sequence). This CDR3 has 15 residues. V dropped 2 bases and J dropped 3 bases, with 14 bases sitting between them. This sample stems from a study of Ad26.COV2.S vaccination and SARS-CoV-2 variants. Whole-study context: Once or twice, 56 days apart, Ad26.COV2.S was delivered intramuscularly.

Treatment specified: 19 received Ad26.COV2.S at low or high dose, single or two shots; 5 received placebo; per-sample allocation not given. Day 63 after the first vaccine or placebo injection was the time point for sampling. Method: immunoSEQ multiplex PCR; TCRdb's copy keeps in-frame clones and lacks some. This sample has around 450,000 clones, with around 90% found just once. The sequenced sample was peripheral blood, obtained in a trial of Ad26.COV2.S vaccine versus placebo. The chain has TRBV6-6 and TRBJ2-7; possible D gene TRBD1, 6 bases. The receptor was derived from a person aged 18-60 years who received the Ad26.COV2.S COVID-19 vaccine or a placebo. The CDR3 spells CASSYRPGHLYEQYF. CDR3 in DNA: TGTGCCAGCAGTTACCGACCGGGACACCTCTACGAGCAGTACTTC.